These 23 T cell receptor beta chains share one sample of origin, sequenced in a study of CD8 T cells in ankylosing spondylitis. Their recognized antigens are unknown. TCRdb fed the 5' RACE reads into MiXCR, producing one record per CDR3 protein. This sample carries 450,000 to 550,000 distinct CDR3 sequences, approximately 5% of them seen once, and the ten largest clones take under 4.5%. General study points: A TCR beta motif of about 8 highly homologous variants seemed to mark ankylosing spondylitis blood.

The sequencing input was blood, either unsorted or a sorted T cell fraction (not recorded which). These receptors came from a male donor with ankylosing spondylitis.

This clonotype came up many times. This chain uses TRBV6-5 with TRBJ1-2, with 9 bases that match TRBD1. The V and J ends lost 10 bases and 4 bases, in that order; junction bases with no gene match: 4. Germline assignment: CDR1 MNHEY and CDR2 SVGAGI. This CDR3 comprises 12 residues. In DNA, the CDR3 is TGTGCCATCAGGACAGGGGCCTATGGCTACACCTTC. This codes for CAIRTGAYGYTF.

Comment on this clonotype: One base away lies a much larger clone, so this may be a sequencing read error. The chain links TRBV18 to TRBJ2-1, with 9 bases matching TRBD2. Germline loops: CDR1 KGHSH, CDR2 LQKENI. The CDR3 sequence is 14 residues long. CDR3: CASSPQREANEKFF. CDR3 coding DNA: TGTGCCAGCTCACCCCAGCGGGAGGCCAATGAGAAGTTCTTC. The full variable domain, rest sourced from reference TRBV18 and TRBJ2-1, is NAGVMQNPRHLVRRRGQEARLRCSPMKGHSHVYWYRQLPEEGLKFMVYLQKENIIDESGMPKERFSAEFPKEGPSILRIQQVVRGDSAAYFCASSPQREANEKFFGPGTRLTVL.

There are many counts of this clonotype. One junction end disagrees with the germline gene, perhaps due to a read error. This chain links TRBV2 with TRBJ2-1; 9 positions agree with TRBD1. The CDR3 sequence is 12 residues long. CDR1 is SNHLY, CDR2 FYNNEI, per germline. This CDR3 reads CASRGTGTGPWF. CDR3 in DNA: TGTGCCAGCAGGGGGACCGGGACAGGGCCTTGGTTC.

This clonotype was counted at least ten times. J is TRBJ1-3 and V is TRBV4-2; D unresolved. The CDR3 sequence is 13 residues long. Per the germline V gene, CDR1 is LGHNA and CDR2 is YNFKEQ. The V end was cut by 3 bases, the J end by 2 bases, with 5 bases between. CDR3 sequence (DNA): TGTGCCAGCAGCCAGGACCCTGGAAACACCATATATTTT. It translates to CASSQDPGNTIYF.

This clonotype came up many times. V and J are TRBV2 and TRBJ2-5, with D uncertain. Germline V gives CDR1 SNHLY, CDR2 FYNNEI. The length of the CDR3 is 17 residues. V was clipped by 0 bases and J by 7 bases, with 21 bases between them. The CDR3 nucleotides read TGTGCCAGCAGTGAAGCACTGACTCCTACCCCACTTGGGACCCAGTACTTC. Its protein product is CASSEALTPTPLGTQYF.

V usage is TRBV20-1 and J usage is TRBJ2-5; either TRBD1 or TRBD2 may supply D (6 bases each). CDR3 length: 16 amino acids. V lost 6 bases and J 4 bases, leaving 24 bases between the germline ends. Germline assignment: CDR1 DFQATT and CDR2 SNEGSKA (reference sequence). CDR3 sequence: CSARGQFLPGVETQYF. The DNA for the CDR3 is TGCAGTGCAAGGGGACAATTTCTCCCGGGGGTAGAGACCCAGTACTTC.

This clonotype was seen many times. The chain couples TRBV7-8 to TRBJ2-3; 10 bases map to TRBD2. The V gene end was trimmed by 2 bases and the J gene end by 6 bases; junction bases not matched to a gene: 2. CDR1 is SGHVS and CDR2 is FQNEAQ in the germline V gene. The CDR3 covers 14 residues. The CDR3 DNA reads TGTGCCAGCAGCTTATCGACTAGCGGGGATACGCAGTATTTT. This sequence encodes CASSLSTSGDTQYF.

This clonotype was counted at least ten times. The genes are TRBV6-1 and TRBJ1-2; a weak D match, TRBD1 (5 bases). Germline V gene lookup returns CDR1 MNHNS and CDR2 SASEGT. The CDR3 has 13 residues. V gave up 6 bases and J gave up 2 bases, with 10 bases separating them. DNA of the CDR3: TGTGCCAGCAGCCGACAGCGGAACTATGGCTACACCTTC. Protein: CASSRQRNYGYTF.

This clonotype appeared many times. This chain links TRBV20-1 with TRBJ2-3, with 8 bases fitting TRBD2. The V gene's germline CDR1 is DFQATT and CDR2 SNEGSKA (reference sequence). The CDR3 covers 15 residues. The ends lost 0 bases at V and 2 bases at J; junction bases unmatched: 4. The CDR3 bases are TGCAGTGCTAGAGATCGTAGCGGGGTCACAGATACGCAGTATTTT. This codes for CSARDRSGVTDTQYF.

This clonotype was detected many times. V usage is TRBV6-2 or TRBV6-3 and J usage is TRBJ1-3; 7 bases match TRBD1. The V gene's germline CDR1 is MNHEY and CDR2 SVGEGT. This CDR3 contains 16 residues. V shed 6 bases and J 0 bases; nucleotides not matched to a gene: 8. The CDR3 DNA sequence: TGTGCCAGCAGATCGACAGGGAAGGACTCTGGAAACACCATATATTTT. This gives the protein CASRSTGKDSGNTIYF.

Ten or more counts support this clonotype. V gene TRBV27 combines with J gene TRBJ1-4, with D perhaps matching TRBD1 (5 bases). Germline values: CDR1 MNHEY, CDR2 SMNVEV (reference sequence). V shed 3 bases and J shed 8 bases, with 13 bases lying between them. The CDR3 is 14 residues long. CDR3 residues: CASSLKGPDEKLFF. The CDR3 DNA reads as TGTGCCAGCAGTTTGAAGGGACCGGACGAAAAACTGTTTTTT.

V usage is TRBV27 and J usage is TRBJ2-1, with TRBD2 matching over 8 bases. Germline V gene sequence: CDR1 MNHEY, CDR2 SMNVEV (reference sequence). The CDR3 is 15 residues long. J gave up 7 bases and V 6 bases, and 11 bases lay outside the gene matches. The CDR3 bases are TGTGCCAGCAGAAACGAACTAGCGGCAGGGAATGAGCAGTTCTTC. Translating it yields CASRNELAAGNEQFF.

This chain joins TRBV7-8 and TRBJ1-4; D is uncertain. The germline gives CDR1 SGHVS, CDR2 FQNEAQ. The V end lost 5 bases, the J end lost 7 bases, and 14 bases lay between the germline ends. The CDR3 extends over 14 amino acids. CDR3 nucleotides: TGTGCCAGCAGCAAACATGGCCCTCGTGAAAAACTGTTTTTT. Its protein product is CASSKHGPREKLFF. The entire variable domain, with the rest obtained from reference TRBV7-8 and TRBJ1-4, is as follows: GAGVSQSPRYKVAKRGQDVALRCDPISGHVSLFWYQQALGQGPEFLTYFQNEAQLDKSGLPSDRFFAERPEGSVSTLKIQRTQQEDSAVYLCASSKHGPREKLFFGSGTQLSVL.

This clonotype came up many times. J is TRBJ2-1 and V is TRBV6-5, with D maybe TRBD2 (5 bases). CDR1 and CDR2 (germline): MNHEY, SVGAGI. V lost 6 bases, J lost 7 bases, and 10 bases lay in between. The CDR3 length is 12 residues. The CDR3 protein is CASRLGWNEQFF. The CDR3 coding sequence is TGTGCCAGCAGACTAGGGTGGAATGAGCAGTTCTTC.

CDR3: CASSPGTGPGSPLHF. CDR3 coding DNA: TGTGCCAGCAGCCCTGGGACAGGGCCGGGTTCACCCCTCCACTTT. V and J are TRBV7-9 and TRBJ1-6, with TRBD1 matching over 9 bases. The junction had 8 bases not matched to a gene; V was cut back by 5 bases and J by 9 bases. Germline CDR1 is SEHNR and CDR2 is FQNEAQ (reference sequence). The CDR3 length is 15 residues.

This clonotype was observed at least ten times. This chain joins TRBV7-9 and TRBJ2-7, with D tentatively TRBD1 (5 bases). Between the trimmed V and J ends, which lost 5 bases and 4 bases, there was a span of 9 bases. Germline assignment: CDR1 SEHNR and CDR2 FQNEAQ (reference sequence). The CDR3 contains 12 residues. The CDR3 nucleotides read TGTGCCAGCAGCCACGACAGTTACGAGCAGTACTTC. This sequence encodes CASSHDSYEQYF.

Many counts were recorded for this clonotype. This chain links TRBV11-2 with TRBJ2-5, with D unresolved. Trimming took off 0 bases at V and 0 bases at J, with 5 bases between the two ends. This CDR3 spans 14 amino acids. From germline, CDR1 is SGHAT and CDR2 FQNNGV. The CDR3 sequence: CASSLELYQETQYF. CDR3 DNA: TGTGCCAGCAGCTTAGAACTTTACCAAGAGACCCAGTACTTC.

This clonotype has a count of ten or more. The gene calls are TRBV12-3 or TRBV12-4 and TRBJ2-7; 10 bases agree with TRBD2. After removal of 8 bases from V and 3 bases from J, the junction contained 4 bases not matched to a gene. The CDR3 contains 13 residues. CDR3 nucleotide sequence: TGTGCCAGCGGGGCTAGCGGGAGCTACGAGCAGTACTTC. Translated, it gives CASGASGSYEQYF.

V is TRBV7-2 and J is TRBJ2-3, with 12 bases that match TRBD2. Germline lookup yields CDR1 SGHTA and CDR2 FQGNSA. With V trimmed by 6 bases and J by 2 bases, 9 bases remained unmatched. The CDR3 consists of 17 residues. CDR3 nucleotide sequence: TGTGCCAGCAGATCCCGGACTAGCGGGGCCGTCACAGATACGCAGTATTTT. This gives the protein CASRSRTSGAVTDTQYF.

This clonotype was detected many times. The CDR3 sequence: CASTRSVDYGYTF. The CDR3 DNA is TGTGCCAGCACGCGCAGCGTGGACTATGGCTACACCTTC. The genes are TRBV12-3 or TRBV12-4 and TRBJ1-2; the D is unclear. V dropped 7 bases and J dropped 3 bases, with 12 bases sitting between them. The CDR3 consists of 13 residues.

With respect to this clonotype: A much larger clone lies a single base off, so this may be a read error. The rearrangement uses TRBV12-3 or TRBV12-4 and TRBJ2-7, with D possibly being TRBD1 or TRBD2 (5 bases each). The CDR3 is 12 residues long. CDR3 bases: TGTGCCAGCAGGGGGGACGCCTACGACCAGTACTTC. Its protein product is CASRGDAYDQYF.

This clonotype was recorded many times. This rearrangement joins TRBV12-3 or TRBV12-4 to TRBJ2-1; 11 positions match TRBD2. After removal of 1 base from V and 2 bases from J, the junction contained 7 bases not matched to a gene. The CDR3 runs to 18 residues. The CDR3 loop is CASSLGLAGKLTYNEQFF. DNA for the CDR3: TGTGCCAGCAGTTTAGGACTAGCGGGGAAGTTAACCTACAATGAGCAGTTCTTC.

This clonotype was detected ten times or more. V gene TRBV10-3 combines with J gene TRBJ2-3; the match to TRBD1 covers 8 bases. The CDR3 totals 15 residues. Germline CDR1 reads ENHRY; CDR2 reads SYGVKD. With 5 bases clipped from V and 2 bases from J, the junction kept 6 bases outside the gene matches. CDR3 sequence reads: CAISKGQVFTDTQYF. CDR3 sequence (DNA): TGTGCCATCAGTAAGGGACAGGTTTTCACAGATACGCAGTATTTT.